Shown below are 19 T cell receptor beta chains from a single sample sequenced in a study of tumor T cells in aggressive B-cell lymphoma (dated by TCRdb to about 2017). Preparation of the library involved the immunoSEQ multiplex PCR assay. Held by TCRdb, this immuneACCESS table contains in-frame sequences only and omits some clones. Under half of the omission traces to an unresolved V gene where checked; the cause of the rest is unknown. Here the sample has 3,500 to 5,000 clones; over 70% occur a single time. The ten biggest clones cover approximately 5% of the sample. Sequenced material: tumor tissue. The receptors stem from an adult with diffuse large B cell lymphoma.

CDR3 sequence (DNA): TGCGCCAGCAACCCCGGGAGCTCCTACGAGCAGTACTTC. It translates to CASNPGSSYEQYF. V usage is TRBV5-1 and J usage is TRBJ2-7, with D possibly matching TRBD2 (6 bases). Germline V lookup: CDR1 SGHRS, CDR2 YFSETQ. The ends were cut back, 6 bases at V and 0 bases at J, with 10 bases in the middle. The CDR3 is made up of 13 amino acids.

This chain links TRBV5-1 with TRBJ2-1; 9 nucleotides align to TRBD2. Germline trimming cut 1 base from V and 6 bases from J; bases unmatched to any gene: 8. The CDR3 has 16 residues. Germline CDR1 SGHRS, CDR2 YFSETQ. Here the CDR3 DNA reads TGCGCCAGCAGCTTGTCTAGCGGGGTTTCCCGCAATGAGCAGTTCTTC. It specifies CASSLSSGVSRNEQFF. Filled out from reference TRBV5-1 and TRBJ2-1, the complete variable domain reads KAGVTQTPRYLIKTRGQQVTLSCSPISGHRSVSWYQQTPGQGLQFLFEYFSETQRNKGNFPGRFSGRQFSNSRSEMNVSTLELGDSALYLCASSLSSGVSRNEQFFGPGTRLTVL.

This clone showed up just a few times. This chain joins TRBV9 and TRBJ2-1; a possible D gene is TRBD1 (6 bases). CDR3 size: 13 residues. V lost 3 bases and J lost 6, with 10 bases in between. Germline V gene data show CDR1 as SGDLS and CDR2 as YYNGEE. The CDR3 loop is CASSEDSFNEQFF. The CDR3 nucleotides read TGTGCCAGCAGCGAGGACAGCTTCAATGAGCAGTTCTTC.

The genes are TRBV6-6 and TRBJ1-1, with 8 nucleotides matching TRBD1. The CDR3 is 12 amino acids. V trimming: 6 bases; J trimming: 5 bases; junction bases outside the gene matches: 2. Germline assignment: CDR1 MNHNY and CDR2 SVGAGI (reference sequence). This CDR3 reads CASSRQGTEAFF. The CDR3 DNA reads as TGTGCCAGCAGCCGACAGGGGACTGAAGCTTTCTTT.

This chain joins TRBV28 and TRBJ1-2; no definite D call. The V gene lost 1 base and the J gene lost 6 bases, with 12 bases spanning the gap. This CDR3 region has 14 residues. Germline assignment: CDR1 MDHEN and CDR2 SYDVKM. The CDR3 sequence: CASSLSAGRHGYTF. The CDR3 DNA reads TGTGCCAGCAGTTTATCGGCGGGGAGACATGGCTACACCTTC.

The chain uses TRBV7-8 and TRBJ1-2; D not resolved. The CDR3 extends over 16 amino acids. CDR1 is SGHVS, CDR2 FQNEAQ, per germline. V gave up 1 base and J gave up 0 bases, with 12 bases separating them. CDR3 in DNA: TGTGCCAGCAGCTTAGTCGGCCAGGCTTCTAACTATGGCTACACCTTC. It encodes CASSLVGQASNYGYTF.

This rearrangement joins TRBV7-9 to TRBJ2-5; D possibly corresponds to TRBD2 (6 bases). The CDR3 has 13 residues. Germline V gene lookup returns CDR1 SEHNR and CDR2 FQNEAQ (reference sequence). Trimming shortened V by 5 bases and J by 1 base, and 8 bases separated the two germline ends. The CDR3 nucleotides read TGTGCCAGCAGCCGGACTACCCAAGAGACCCAGTACTTC. Its protein product is CASSRTTQETQYF.

The chain employs TRBV6-5 and TRBJ2-5; TRBD1 aligns across 8 bases. The end of the DNA is better explained by TRBJ2-7, so the J call may be wrong. There are 15 residues in the CDR3. CDR1 and CDR2 (germline): MNHEY, SVGAGI. CDR3 amino acids: CASRITQGVPHEQYF. The CDR3 DNA reads TGTGCCAGCAGGATAACACAGGGGGTGCCCCACGAGCAGTACTTC.

The chain is built from TRBV7-9 and TRBJ1-5; D is perhaps TRBD1 (6 bases). This CDR3 has 14 residues. With 4 bases removed from V and 11 bases from J, the gap between germline ends came to 18 bases. Germline CDR1 reads SEHNR; CDR2 reads FQNEAQ (reference sequence). The CDR3 sequence: CASSSTGGLMAQHF. DNA of the CDR3: TGTGCCAGCAGCTCGACAGGCGGCCTAATGGCCCAGCATTTT.

This chain links TRBV27 with TRBJ2-1; 15 nucleotides line up with TRBD2. The CDR3 is 18 residues long. Per germline, CDR1 MNHEY and CDR2 SMNVEV (reference sequence). With V trimmed by 1 base and J by 3 bases, 4 bases remained unmatched. As DNA, the CDR3 is TGTGCCAGCAGTTTATATCCGGGACTAGCGGGAGGCTACAATGAGCAGTTCTTC. This sequence encodes CASSLYPGLAGGYNEQFF.

The table lists this clone with a few counts. This CDR3 is CASSTGQDNYGYTF. The CDR3 region has the DNA TGTGCCAGCAGCACGGGACAGGATAACTATGGCTACACCTTC. The J gene is TRBJ1-2, the V gene TRBV5-5; 8 nucleotides agree with TRBD1. Germline lookup yields CDR1 SGHKS and CDR2 YYEKEE (reference sequence). The V gene end was trimmed by 4 bases and the J gene end by 1 base; junction bases not matched to a gene: 3. This CDR3 contains 14 residues.

This clone is a singleton in its sample. This chain uses TRBV5-8 with TRBJ1-5; no clear D. CDR1 and CDR2 (germline): SGHTS, YDEGEE. The CDR3 runs to 16 residues. V lost 0 bases and J 4 bases, leaving 14 bases between the germline ends. CDR3 sequence: CASSLVLFGPNQPQHF. CDR3 nucleotide sequence: TGTGCCAGCAGCTTGGTCCTTTTTGGGCCTAATCAGCCCCAGCATTTT.

V usage is TRBV30 and J usage is TRBJ1-1; unclear D gene. The V and J ends lost 0 bases and 6 bases respectively, with 11 bases between them. Per germline, CDR1 GTSNPN and CDR2 SVGIG (reference sequence). CDR3 length: 13 amino acids. The CDR3 loop is CAWSVRSSSEAFF. The CDR3 region has the DNA TGTGCCTGGAGTGTAAGATCTAGCTCTGAAGCTTTCTTT.

The chain employs TRBV30 and TRBJ1-1; 7 positions agree with TRBD1. J lost 0 bases, V lost 5 bases, and 3 bases had no gene match. Germline V gives CDR1 GTSNPN, CDR2 SVGIG (reference sequence). The CDR3 is 13 amino acids. The CDR3 loop reads CAWGTAMNTEAFF. In DNA form, the CDR3 reads TGTGCCTGGGGGACAGCCATGAACACTGAAGCTTTCTTT.

This clone has a handful of counts. One end of the junction is discordant with germline, which a read error may explain. This chain connects TRBV7-7 to TRBJ2-2; the D is unclear. Germline CDR1 and CDR2: SSHAT and FNYEAQ (reference sequence). The CDR3 contains 13 residues. CDR3 DNA sequence: TGTGCTAGCAGCTTCGCTGAGACCGGGGAGCTGTTTTTT. Its translation: CASSFAETGELFF.

In this sample, this clone turned up a few times. This CDR3 reads CASSISGITYEQYF. The CDR3 DNA follows: TGTGCCAGTAGTATTTCAGGAATTACCTACGAGCAGTACTTC. The V and J genes are TRBV19 and TRBJ2-7; no clear D gene. CDR1 LNHDA and CDR2 SQIVND come from the germline V gene (reference sequence). This CDR3 spans 14 amino acids. V lost 3 bases to trimming and J lost 2 bases, with 11 bases between them.

The rearrangement joins TRBV7-2 to TRBJ1-2; no definite D call. CDR1 is SGHTA, CDR2 FQGNSA, per germline. The germline V and J ends were trimmed by 5 bases and 2 bases, with 9 bases remaining between them. This CDR3 is 13 amino acids long. DNA of the CDR3: TGTGCCAGCAGCCGGGATCGAAACTATGGCTACACCTTC. It specifies CASSRDRNYGYTF.

The genes are TRBV7-2 and TRBJ2-2, with a possible D match to TRBD2 (6 bases). The germline gives CDR1 SGHTA, CDR2 FQGNSA. The CDR3 sequence is 16 residues long. V shed 4 bases and J shed 4 bases, with 16 bases lying between them. The CDR3, as DNA: TGTGCCAGCAGCTCAAGACGCCAGGGAGGCACCGGGGAGCTGTTTTTT. It encodes CASSSRRQGGTGELFF. Full variable domain (remainder filled in from reference TRBV7-2 and TRBJ2-2): GAGVSQSPSNKVTEKGKDVELRCDPISGHTALYWYRQSLGQGLEFLIYFQGNSAPDKSGLPSDRFSAERTGGSVSTLTIQRTQQEDSAVYLCASSSRRQGGTGELFFGEGSRLTVL.

The genes are TRBV7-8 and TRBJ1-5, with unresolved D. Germline CDR1 SGHVS, CDR2 FQNEAQ. This CDR3 comprises 15 residues. The V gene lost 1 base and the J gene lost 0 bases, with 7 bases spanning the gap. CDR3 sequence (DNA): TGTGCCAGCAGCTTAGGACTTTATAGCAATCAGCCCCAGCATTTT. Translation: CASSLGLYSNQPQHF.